This T cell receptor (beta chain) was recovered during a study of cytomegalovirus exposure and HLA in healthy donors. The PCR used 60 Vbeta and 13 Jbeta primers. TCRdb keeps only in-frame clones here, not all; method: immunoSEQ multiplex PCR. The sample lists approximately 260,000 clones, approximately 85% occurring once. Germline CDR1 reads MNHEY; CDR2 reads SVGAGI. Unmatched junction bases numbered 4, after V lost 5 bases and J lost 7 bases. The CDR3 spans 14 residues. The chain employs TRBV6-5 and TRBJ1-6; 8 positions agree with TRBD1. The receptor was derived from a middle-aged woman in good health and CMV-seropositive. Source material: PBMCs. The CDR3 nucleotides read TGTGCCAGCAGTCAGAGACAGGGGAATTCACCCCTCCACTTT. Its translation: CASSQRQGNSPLHF.